What follows describes a single T cell receptor beta chain. The junction shows a germline mismatch at one end, possibly a read error. The use of a sample-barcoded 5' primer and a J-beta primer mix characterized a second PCR of roughly 6 to 11 cycles. At least 2.5 million CDR3-containing paired-end reads were obtained per sample. TCRdb analysed the 5' RACE reads with MiXCR anew, one entry per CDR3 protein. The sample includes approximately 580,000 distinct CDR3 sequences, about 25% of them seen just once. The sample belongs to a study of blood T cells in healthy people across ages. The CDR3 spans 14 residues. These records were also assigned to another study, of T cells of mothers and their children. That paper notes: The authors found no persistent microchimeric T cell clones.

Specimen: blood. The genes are TRBV12-3 or TRBV12-4 and TRBJ2-1; possible D gene TRBD1, 5 bases. The J call may be wrong; the DNA end is better matched by TRBJ2-7. The sequence was obtained from a boy aged 10-17 years in good health. The CDR3 DNA sequence: TGTACCAGCAGTTTAATCGAAGGGGTTGGCGAGCAGTACTTC. It encodes CTSSLIEGVGEQYF.